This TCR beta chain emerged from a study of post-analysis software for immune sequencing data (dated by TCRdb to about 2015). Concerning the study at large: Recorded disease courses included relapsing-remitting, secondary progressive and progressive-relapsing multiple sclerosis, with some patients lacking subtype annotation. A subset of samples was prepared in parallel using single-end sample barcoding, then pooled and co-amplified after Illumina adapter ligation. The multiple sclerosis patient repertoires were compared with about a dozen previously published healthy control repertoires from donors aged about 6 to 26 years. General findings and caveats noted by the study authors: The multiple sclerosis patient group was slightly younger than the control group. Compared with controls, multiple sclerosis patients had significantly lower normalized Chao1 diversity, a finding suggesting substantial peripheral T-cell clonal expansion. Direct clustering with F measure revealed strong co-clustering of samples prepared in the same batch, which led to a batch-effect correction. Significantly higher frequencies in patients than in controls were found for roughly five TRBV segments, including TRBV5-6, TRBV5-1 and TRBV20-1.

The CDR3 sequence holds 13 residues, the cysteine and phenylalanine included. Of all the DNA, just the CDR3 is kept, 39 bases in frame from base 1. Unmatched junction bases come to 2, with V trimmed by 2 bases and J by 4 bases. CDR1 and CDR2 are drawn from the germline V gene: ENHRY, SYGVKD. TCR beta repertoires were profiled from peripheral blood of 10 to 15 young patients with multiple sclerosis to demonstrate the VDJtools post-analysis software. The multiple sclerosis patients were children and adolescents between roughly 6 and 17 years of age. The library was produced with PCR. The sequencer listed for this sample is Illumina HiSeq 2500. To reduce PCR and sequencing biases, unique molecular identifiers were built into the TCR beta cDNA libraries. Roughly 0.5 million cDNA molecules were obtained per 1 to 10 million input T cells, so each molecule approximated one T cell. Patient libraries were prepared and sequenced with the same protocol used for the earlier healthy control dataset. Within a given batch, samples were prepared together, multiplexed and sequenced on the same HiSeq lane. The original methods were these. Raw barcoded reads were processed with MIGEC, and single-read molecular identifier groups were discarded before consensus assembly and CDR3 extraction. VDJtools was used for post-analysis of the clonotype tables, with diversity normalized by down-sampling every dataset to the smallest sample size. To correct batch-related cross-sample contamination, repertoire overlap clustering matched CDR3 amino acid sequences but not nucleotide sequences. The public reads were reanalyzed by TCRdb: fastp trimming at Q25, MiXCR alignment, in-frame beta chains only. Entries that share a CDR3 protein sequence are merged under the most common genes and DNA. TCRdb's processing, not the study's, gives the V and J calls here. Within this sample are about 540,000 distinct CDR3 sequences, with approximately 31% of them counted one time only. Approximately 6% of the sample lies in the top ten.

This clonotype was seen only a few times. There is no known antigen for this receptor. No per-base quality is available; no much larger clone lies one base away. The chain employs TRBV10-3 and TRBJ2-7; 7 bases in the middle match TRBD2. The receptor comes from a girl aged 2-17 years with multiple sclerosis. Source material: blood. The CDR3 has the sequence CAISEIGRYEQYF. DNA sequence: TGTGCCATCAGTGAGATCGGGAGGTACGAGCAGTACTTC.